This T cell receptor beta chain was documented in a study of neurological immune-mediated disorders. This clonotype was recorded at least ten times. The CDR3 runs 14 residues. V was cut by 5 bases and J by 3 bases, with 13 bases left in between. Germline V lookup: CDR1 DFQATT, CDR2 SNEGSKA (reference sequence). MiXCR, run by TCRdb on the 5' RACE reads, gives a single entry per CDR3 protein. This sample has over 65,000 distinct CDR3 sequences; 2% to 3% occur once, and the top ten carry 0.9% to 1.4%. The specimen was PBMCs. The origin of this receptor is a woman aged 25 to 39 with multiple sclerosis. This rearrangement joins TRBV20-1 to TRBJ2-2; TRBD1 might be the D (6 bases). CDR3 bases: TGCAGTGCTCCGGGACACGGTTACACCGGGGAGCTGTTTTTT. This translates into CSAPGHGYTGELFF.